A single sample is the source of the 9 T cell receptor beta chains below, sequenced in a study of tumor-infiltrating lymphocytes in primary liver carcinoma (dated by TCRdb to about 2017). Without any cell sorting, total RNA and DNA were co-extracted from about 20-30 mg of bulk tissue using the AllPrep DNA/RNA mini kit. Reads for this sample came from an Illumina HiSeq 2500. TCRbeta-specific cDNA was reverse-transcribed from 500 ng total RNA using a constant-region primer and ProtoScript II reverse transcriptase. Construction of the TCRbeta libraries relied on three nested rounds of multiplex PCR, following a slightly modified ARM-PCR procedure. Each of the first two PCR rounds ran for around 10 cycles using multiplex TRBV1-TRBV30 forward primers together with a Cbeta reverse primer. TCRdb applied fastp at Q25 and MiXCR to the public reads, then kept only in-frame beta chains. Merged by CDR3 protein, the rows form single entries marked with the most common genes and DNA. For this sample there are around 120,000 distinct CDR3 sequences; approximately 71% appear just once. Roughly 8.1% of the sample belongs to the ten largest clones.

Source material: tumor-adjacent normal liver tissue. The receptors originated from a woman in her fifties or sixties with primary liver carcinoma and hepatitis B virus infection.

As for this clonotype: A much larger clone lies one base from this, so it may be a read error. This chain links TRBV7-8 with TRBJ2-3; D not certain. The V end lost 7 bases, the J end lost 1 base, and 15 bases lay between the germline ends. The CDR3 consists of 15 residues. The germline V gene encodes CDR1 SGHVS and CDR2 FQNEAQ. CDR3 region: CASNRDLGGTDTQYF. The CDR3 DNA is TGTGCCAGCAACCGCGACTTGGGCGGCACAGATACGCAGTATTTT.

Note on this clonotype: Sequence at one end of the junction differs from germline and may be a read error. The J gene is TRBJ2-1, the V gene TRBV5-1; D possibly uses TRBD1 or TRBD2 (5 bases each). The CDR3 spans 13 residues. Looked up from germline, CDR1 is SGHRS and CDR2 is YFSETQ. Here the CDR3 DNA reads TGCACCAGTAGCTCACGAGTGGGGGAAGAGCAGTTCTTC. Its protein product is CTSSSRVGEEQFF.

V and J are TRBV29-1 and TRBJ2-1, with D unclear. Germline CDR1 and CDR2: SQVTM and ANQGSEA. The CDR3 has 11 residues. The V end was cut by 4 bases, the J end by 9 bases, with 10 bases between. For the CDR3, the DNA is TGCAGCGTTGTGCTAGACGTTGAGCAGTTCTTC. This sequence encodes CSVVLDVEQFF.

A word on this clonotype: No conserved phenylalanine or tryptophan ends this CDR3, so it is likely a read error. The DNA is omitted, as the CDR3 cannot be located on it reliably, and the CDR3 follows TCRdb's listing. The CDR3: CASSLEPSGGGERYY. This rearrangement joins TRBV11-2 to TRBJ2-7; the D call in the table, TRBD2, was not verified against the DNA. In germline, CDR1 is SGHAT, CDR2 FQNNGV. The CDR3 spans 15 residues, counting both ends.

A note on this clonotype: The junction departs from the called germline gene at one end, perhaps through a read error. The J gene is TRBJ1-5, the V gene TRBV4-1, with D possibly being TRBD1 (5 bases). Per germline, CDR1 MGHRA and CDR2 YSYEKL. This CDR3 has 17 amino acids. CDR3 coding DNA: TGCGCCAGCAGCTATGGCAGGGCCTATCGAATTGGTCAGCTCCAGCAATTT. Translating gives CASSYGRAYRIGQLQQF.

There are many counts of this clonotype. The chain carries TRBV28 and TRBJ2-3; D is unresolved. Germline CDR1 is MDHEN and CDR2 is SYDVKM. The V end was cut by 3 bases, the J end by 6 bases, with 7 bases between. CDR3 length: 12 amino acids. The DNA of the CDR3 is TGTGCCAGCAGTTTTGGCGCGGATACGCAGTATTTT. It translates to CASSFGADTQYF.

Worth noting for this clonotype: Sequence at one end of the junction differs from germline and may be a read error. This chain connects TRBV12-3 or TRBV12-4 to TRBJ2-7; 11 nucleotides line up with TRBD2. The CDR3 has 16 residues. CDR3 sequence reads: CASSLGRLAGTYKQYF. The CDR3 DNA is TGTGCCAGCAGTTTAGGGCGACTAGCGGGAACCTACAAGCAGTACTTC.

In the case of this clonotype: One junction end does not reproduce the germline sequence, and a read error may be involved. The chain's CDR3 is CASSQDGHEDLPHHF. In DNA form, the CDR3 reads TGCGCCAGCAGCCAAGATGGACACGAGGATTTACCCCACCACTTT. This chain uses TRBV4-1 with TRBJ1-6; TRBD1 is a possible D gene (5 bases). The CDR3 sequence is 15 residues long. From germline, CDR1 is MGHRA and CDR2 YSYEKL.

The chain combines TRBV11-2 with TRBJ2-3; D is perhaps TRBD2 (6 bases). CDR1 and CDR2 from the germline V gene are SGHAT and FQNNGV. The V gene lost 9 bases and the J gene lost 4 bases, with 20 bases spanning the gap. This CDR3 has 15 residues. The CDR3 sequence: CASRSERETADTQYF. Here the CDR3 DNA reads TGTGCCAGTCGCTCTGAACGGGAGACCGCAGATACGCAGTATTTT.